Listed below are T cell receptor beta chains from one sample, sequenced in a study of blood T cell repertoires in COVID-19. Here immunoSEQ multiplex PCR was the method, and the copy in TCRdb shows in-frame clones only, minus some. The data show approximately 410,000 clones, with 70% to 90% seen just once and approximately 1.5% held by the top ten. Source material: peripheral blood. The receptors here all came from a woman younger than 45 with active or convalescent COVID-19. CDR3s include the opening cysteine and the closing phenylalanine or tryptophan. Fields, in order: V gene, clone size, J gene, D gene, CDR3 protein, CDR3 DNA. D genes are given only for firm matches. A clone size is listed for some rows: how often the clone was seen (once, few, many), or a class if it is expanded.

>TRBV4-2|NA|TRBJ1-1|NA
CASSQDTRGTEAFF
TGTGCCAGCAGCCAAGATACGAGAGGCACTGAAGCTTTCTTT
>TRBV18|few|TRBJ2-7|TRBD1
CASSPTGEYEQYF
TGTGCCAGCTCACCAACAGGGGAATACGAGCAGTACTTC
>TRBV2|NA|TRBJ2-7|TRBD1
CASSEVGGWTGNRYEQYF
TGTGCCAGCAGTGAAGTAGGGGGGTGGACAGGGAATCGCTACGAGCAGTACTTC
>TRBV5-6|NA|TRBJ1-6|NA
CASSLGQGTSPLHF
TGTGCCAGCAGCTTGGGGCAGGGTACTTCACCCCTCCACTTT
>TRBV2|NA|TRBJ2-5|TRBD1
CASSERTGGAGETQYF
TGTGCCAGCAGTGAGAGGACAGGGGGCGCAGGAGAGACCCAGTACTTC
>TRBV6-5|NA|TRBJ1-1|NA
CASLSGFNTEAFF
TGTGCCAGCCTGTCAGGGTTTAACACTGAAGCTTTCTTT
>TRBV6-5|NA|TRBJ2-2|NA
CASGAGQGYGELFF
TGTGCCAGCGGCGCAGGTCAAGGATACGGGGAGCTGTTTTTT
>TRBV6-5|NA|TRBJ2-1|TRBD2
CASTEASGMTEQFF
TGTGCCAGCACCGAGGCTAGCGGGATGACTGAGCAGTTCTTC
>TRBV12-5|NA|TRBJ2-2|TRBD2
CASVSGRPTGELFF
TGTGCTAGTGTTAGCGGGCGACCCACCGGGGAGCTGTTTTTT
>TRBV3-1/TRBV3-2|NA|TRBJ1-2|NA
CASSQVEGGYTF
TGTGCCAGCAGCCAAGTTGAGGGTGGCTACACCTTC
>TRBV7-2|NA|TRBJ2-3|TRBD2
CASSELAGGVTDTQYF
TGTGCCAGCAGCGAACTAGCGGGAGGAGTCACAGATACGCAGTATTTT
>TRBV7-9|NA|TRBJ1-4|NA
CASSLAQDNEKLFF
TGTGCCAGCAGCTTAGCCCAGGATAATGAAAAACTGTTTTTT
>TRBV15|NA|TRBJ2-1|TRBD2
CATSRGGLYNEQFF
TGTGCCACCAGCCGCGGGGGGCTATACAATGAGCAGTTCTTC
>TRBV18|NA|TRBJ2-5|TRBD1
CASSPLPGQGYQETQYF
TGTGCCAGCTCACCACTTCCGGGACAGGGGTACCAAGAGACCCAGTACTTC
>TRBV4-1|once|TRBJ2-2|NA
CASSQDTGMTGELFF
TGCGCCAGCAGCCAAGATACAGGGATGACCGGGGAGCTGTTTTTT
>TRBV6-5|once|TRBJ2-2|NA
CASRGGGPPTGELFF
TGTGCCAGCAGAGGGGGGGGGCCACCTACCGGGGAGCTGTTTTTT
>TRBV4-1|NA|TRBJ1-1|NA
CASSQPIEDGFGAFF
TGCGCCAGCAGCCAGCCAATTGAGGATGGTTTCGGAGCTTTCTTT
>TRBV3-1/TRBV3-2|few|TRBJ2-2|NA
CASSQGLTENTGELFF
TGTGCCAGCAGCCAAGGCCTGACAGAAAACACCGGGGAGCTGTTTTTT
>TRBV15|NA|TRBJ1-5|TRBD1
CATSRDSGTGVKSSNQPQHF
TGTGCCACCAGCAGAGATTCCGGGACAGGGGTAAAATCTAGCAATCAGCCCCAGCATTTT
>TRBV3-1/TRBV3-2|NA|TRBJ1-4|TRBD1
CASSQGYGQGLEKLFF
TGTGCCAGCAGCCAAGGTTACGGACAGGGCTTGGAAAAACTGTTTTTT
>TRBV28|NA|TRBJ1-2|NA
CASSLSRQGLYGYTF
TGTGCCAGCAGTTTAAGCCGGCAGGGGTTGTATGGCTACACCTTC
>TRBV30|NA|TRBJ1-6|NA
CACLGGDNSPLHF
TGTGCCTGTTTGGGGGGGGACAATTCACCCCTCCACTTT
>TRBV6-2/TRBV6-3|NA|TRBJ2-5|NA
CASSLRNRGGGETQYF
TGTGCCAGCAGTCTCCGAAACAGGGGAGGAGGAGAGACCCAGTACTTC
>TRBV10-3|NA|TRBJ1-1|NA
CAIRSRGNTEAFF
TGTGCCATCAGGAGCAGGGGTAACACTGAAGCTTTCTTT
>TRBV29-1|NA|TRBJ1-2|TRBD1
CSVEDGQGWYDYGYTF
TGCAGCGTTGAAGACGGACAGGGGTGGTATGACTATGGCTACACCTTC
>TRBV27|NA|TRBJ2-2|NA
CASSLAGTGELFF
TGTGCCAGCAGTTTGGCGGGCACCGGGGAGCTGTTTTTT
>TRBV7-9|NA|TRBJ2-7|TRBD1
CASSQTGEEQYF
TGTGCCAGCAGCCAAACAGGGGAAGAGCAGTACTTC
>TRBV19|NA|TRBJ1-1|NA
CATLGGPNTEAFF
TGTGCCACTCTAGGGGGACCGAACACTGAAGCTTTCTTT
>TRBV3-1/TRBV3-2|NA|TRBJ1-1|NA
CASSQGQSLVRNTEAFF
TGTGCCAGCAGCCAAGGGCAGTCCCTAGTCCGAAACACTGAAGCTTTCTTT
>TRBV25-1|NA|TRBJ1-2|TRBD1
CASSEFGTGGSVNYGYTF
TGTGCCAGCAGTGAATTTGGGACAGGGGGCTCGGTTAACTATGGCTACACCTTC
>TRBV27|few|TRBJ1-6|NA
CASSFPVDGVRNSPLHF
TGTGCCAGCAGTTTTCCGGTTGACGGGGTGAGGAATTCACCCCTCCACTTT
>TRBV7-2|few|TRBJ1-5|NA
CASSFQGDSNQPQHF
TGTGCCAGCAGCTTTCAAGGGGATAGCAATCAGCCCCAGCATTTT
>TRBV14|NA|TRBJ1-2|TRBD1
CASSPFQGASYGYTF
TGTGCCAGCAGCCCCTTTCAGGGGGCATCCTATGGCTACACCTTC
>TRBV7-9|once|TRBJ1-1|TRBD1
CAGGDRGRMNTEAFF
TGTGCCGGGGGGGACAGGGGGCGCATGAACACTGAAGCTTTCTTT
>TRBV19|NA|TRBJ1-4|TRBD1
CASSPRQGSTNEKLFF
TGTGCCAGTAGTCCTCGACAGGGTTCAACTAATGAAAAACTGTTTTTT
>TRBV19|NA|TRBJ1-1|TRBD1
CASSSDRDTEAFF
TGTGCCAGTAGCTCGGACAGGGATACTGAAGCTTTCTTT
>TRBV12-2|NA|TRBJ2-7|NA
CASRLVRGLAVEQYF
TGTGCAAGTCGCTTAGTAAGGGGACTAGCAGTCGAGCAGTACTTC
>TRBV5-6|NA|TRBJ1-2|NA
CASSYPERANYGYTF
TGTGCCAGCAGCTACCCGGAGAGGGCTAACTATGGCTACACCTTC
>TRBV7-2|NA|TRBJ1-6|TRBD1
CASSHRDSNSPLHF
TGTGCCAGCAGTCACCGGGACAGTAATTCACCCCTCCACTTT
>TRBV5-5|once|TRBJ2-1|TRBD2
CASSLGLSGAYNEQFF
TGTGCCAGCAGCTTGGGCCTTAGCGGGGCTTACAATGAGCAGTTCTTC
>TRBV9|NA|TRBJ2-3|TRBD1
CASSTRDRGRTDTQYF
TGTGCCAGCAGCACCCGGGACAGGGGGCGGACAGATACGCAGTATTTT
>TRBV28|NA|TRBJ1-3|NA
CASTGEGGASGNTIYF
TGTGCCAGCACCGGGGAGGGCGGCGCCTCTGGAAACACCATATATTTT
>TRBV5-4|NA|TRBJ1-1|NA
CASSQDMSNTEAFF
TGTGCCAGCAGCCAGGACATGTCGAACACTGAAGCTTTCTTT
>TRBV5-1|NA|TRBJ2-7|TRBD1
CASRPTPGTGGSEQYF
TGCGCCAGCAGACCCACTCCCGGGACAGGGGGCTCGGAGCAGTACTTC
>TRBV7-6|NA|TRBJ1-1|NA
CASSLALAGGGTEAFF
TGTGCCAGCAGCTTAGCACTCGCCGGGGGGGGCACTGAAGCTTTCTTT
>TRBV6-5|NA|TRBJ1-2|TRBD1
CASSPSGQAGYTF
TGTGCCAGCAGTCCAAGCGGACAGGCTGGCTACACCTTC
>TRBV18|NA|TRBJ2-5|NA
CASSPQQGQETQYF
TGTGCCAGCTCACCACAACAGGGACAAGAGACCCAGTACTTC
>TRBV9|NA|TRBJ2-3|NA
CASSSSGGQNTQYF
TGTGCCAGCAGCAGTAGCGGCGGGCAAAATACGCAGTATTTT